This T cell receptor beta chain was retrieved from a study of T cell responses to AZD1222 COVID-19 vaccine. Study-wide findings and caveats: Most donors were white British, females outnumbered males, and clonal diversity was possibly underestimated. Reports say nearly half of spike-specific TCRs go after unmutated variant regions. Spike as a whole was targeted by vaccine-associated CD4 TCRs, dominant at 160-218 and 743-854.

Germline CDR1 reads KGHSH; CDR2 reads LQKENI. There are 16 residues in the CDR3. Trimming stripped 3 bases from V and 0 bases from J, with 12 bases between. Comment on this clone: Its antigen is unidentified. This specimen includes other DNA sequences encoding the same CDR3.

The repertoire was sequenced with immunoSEQ multiplex PCR; TCRdb's copy has only in-frame clones and lacks some. This sample yields under 40,000 clones, of which around three quarters are seen a single time; 4.5% to 5.5% belongs to the top ten. The analysis combined second doses at about 4 or about 12 weeks. V is TRBV18 and J is TRBJ1-3; a weak D match, TRBD1 (5 bases). This sequence originates from an adult who received the AZD1222 COVID-19 vaccine. The sequenced sample was peripheral blood, obtained 28 days after the second AZD1222 dose. The CDR3 nucleotides are TGTGCCAGCTCACCCGGTGGGGGTTACTCTGGAAACACCATATATTTT. As protein: CASSPGGGYSGNTIYF.